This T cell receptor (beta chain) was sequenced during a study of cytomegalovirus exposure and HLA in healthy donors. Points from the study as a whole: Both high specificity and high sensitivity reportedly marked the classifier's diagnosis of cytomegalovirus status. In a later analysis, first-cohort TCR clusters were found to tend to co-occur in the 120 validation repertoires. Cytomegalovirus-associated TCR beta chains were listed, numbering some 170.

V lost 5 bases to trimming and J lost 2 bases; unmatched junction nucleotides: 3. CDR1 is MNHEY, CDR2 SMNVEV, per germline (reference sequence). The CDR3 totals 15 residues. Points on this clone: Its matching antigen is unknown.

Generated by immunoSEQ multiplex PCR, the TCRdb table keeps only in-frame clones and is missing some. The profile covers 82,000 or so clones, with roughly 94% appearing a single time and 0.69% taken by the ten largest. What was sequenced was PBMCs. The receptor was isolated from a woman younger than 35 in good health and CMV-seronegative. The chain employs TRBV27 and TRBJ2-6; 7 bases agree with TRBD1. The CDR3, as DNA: TGTGCCAGCAGTCCAGACAGGGCTGGGGCCAACGTCCTGACTTTC. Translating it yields CASSPDRAGANVLTF.